The 8 T cell receptor beta chains below were found in one sample sequenced in a study of cytomegalovirus exposure and HLA in healthy donors. The repertoire was sequenced with immunoSEQ multiplex PCR; TCRdb's copy has only in-frame clones and lacks some. The table includes around 200,000 clones, 80% to 85% detected once. Material for sequencing was PBMCs. The receptors originated from a woman aged 18-29 years in good health and CMV-seropositive.

The CDR3: CASSLQGSEQYF. The CDR3 nucleotides read TGCGCCAGCAGCTTACAGGGGAGCGAGCAGTACTTC. The chain combines TRBV5-1 with TRBJ2-7; TRBD1 matches at 7 bases. The J segment lost 6 bases and the V segment lost 2 bases, leaving 2 bases of the junction unmatched. The CDR3 length is 12 residues. Germline V lookup: CDR1 SGHRS, CDR2 YFSETQ.

This clone occurred once. V and J are TRBV5-4 and TRBJ1-6, with D hard to call. Germline CDR1 SGHNT, CDR2 YYREEE (reference sequence). The CDR3 has 16 residues. The V end lost 4 bases, the J end lost 9 bases, and 20 bases lay between the germline ends. The CDR3 nucleotides are TGTGCCAGCAGCGATGGCCGGTCGAGGGTGGCTTCACCCCTCCACTTT. This sequence encodes CASSDGRSRVASPLHF.

The chain has TRBV19 and TRBJ2-7, with a weak D call TRBD2 (6 bases). This CDR3 contains 12 residues. Trimming stripped 6 bases from V and 4 bases from J, with 10 bases between. Germline V gene data show CDR1 as LNHDA and CDR2 as SQIVND (reference sequence). CDR3 protein: CASREGLYEQYF. The CDR3 DNA follows: TGTGCCAGTAGGGAGGGACTTTACGAGCAGTACTTC.

The V and J genes are TRBV6-5 and TRBJ1-2, with D perhaps matching TRBD1 (6 bases). CDR1 is MNHEY, CDR2 SVGAGI, per germline. The CDR3 loop spans 13 amino acids. Trimming removed 6 bases from V and 6 bases from J, with 14 bases in between. The CDR3 here is CASSQDSSNGYTF. Here the CDR3 DNA reads TGTGCCAGCAGCCAGGACAGTTCAAATGGCTACACCTTC.

This chain links TRBV7-6 with TRBJ1-3; 9 bases are a match to TRBD1. V gave up 3 bases and J gave up 0 bases; unmatched junction bases: 3. The CDR3 is made up of 16 amino acids. Per germline, CDR1 SGHVS and CDR2 FNYEAQ. CDR3 nucleotide sequence: TGTGCCAGCAGCTTGGGGACAGGGAGCTCTGGAAACACCATATATTTT. Translated: CASSLGTGSSGNTIYF. The whole variable domain, filled in from reference TRBV7-6 and TRBJ1-3, reads GAGVSQSPRYKVTKRGQDVALRCDPISGHVSLYWYRQALGQGPEFLTYFNYEAQQDKSGLPNDRFSAERPEGSISTLTIQRTEQRDSAMYRCASSLGTGSSGNTIYFGEGSWLTVV.

V usage is TRBV6-6 and J usage is TRBJ1-5, with D possibly TRBD1 on 6 matching bases. The CDR3 spans 13 residues. V was trimmed by 6 bases and J by 4 bases, leaving 10 bases between them. CDR1 is MNHNY and CDR2 is SVGAGI in the germline V gene (reference sequence). DNA of the CDR3: TGTGCCAGCAGACCCCAGGGGAATCAGCCCCAGCATTTT. It codes for CASRPQGNQPQHF.

The chain links TRBV21-1 to TRBJ1-6; the table's TRBD1 call for D was not verified on the DNA. TRBV21-1 is shown as a pseudogene. The CDR3 is made up of 14 amino acids. This chain's CDR3 is CASSKHARCSPLHF. The CDR3 nucleotides are TGTGCCAGCAGCAAACACGCCAGGTGTTCACCCCTCCACTTT.

The rearrangement joins TRBV19 to TRBJ2-7; 7 nucleotides line up with TRBD1. Germline V CDR1 and CDR2: LNHDA, SQIVND (reference sequence). With 3 bases clipped from V and 0 bases from J, the junction kept 2 bases outside the gene matches. The CDR3 consists of 14 residues. The CDR3 coding sequence is TGTGCCAGTAGTATGGGACAGTTCTCCTACGAGCAGTACTTC. Translation gives CASSMGQFSYEQYF.